The 21 T cell receptor beta chains presented below share a single source sample, sequenced in a study of blood T cells in healthy people across ages. Together with a sample-barcoded 5' primer, a J-beta primer mix was included in a second PCR lasting about 7 to 11 cycles. TCRdb ran MiXCR on the 5' RACE reads and lists one entry per CDR3 protein. Of about 650,000 distinct CDR3 sequences in the sample, 40% to 65% are singletons; the top ten hold roughly 14%. Sequencing was done on a sample of blood. Receptor source: a woman older than 75 in good health.

In this sample, this clonotype turned up a few times. The rearrangement uses TRBV5-1 and TRBJ1-2; 10 bases fit TRBD1. The V segment lost 4 bases and the J segment 7 bases; nucleotides outside the gene matches: 1. The CDR3 runs 12 residues. Germline V gene lookup returns CDR1 SGHRS and CDR2 YFSETQ. This CDR3 is CASSRQGAGYTF. The DNA for the CDR3 is TGCGCCAGCAGCAGACAGGGGGCTGGCTACACCTTC.

This clonotype has at least ten counts. This chain links TRBV12-3 or TRBV12-4 with TRBJ2-1; 14 bases map to TRBD2. The J segment lost 9 bases and the V segment lost 5 bases, leaving 6 bases of the junction unmatched. The CDR3 runs to 15 residues. The CDR3 protein is CASSTGTSGSSEQFF. The DNA of the CDR3 is TGTGCCAGCAGTACCGGGACTAGCGGGAGTAGTGAGCAGTTCTTC.

On this clonotype itself: This may arise from a read error, as a much more abundant clone is one base away. J is TRBJ2-7 and V is TRBV9; 7 nucleotides match TRBD2. The CDR3 sequence is 15 residues long. The V gene end was trimmed by 2 bases and the J gene end by 7 bases; junction bases not matched to a gene: 12. Germline V lookup: CDR1 SGDLS, CDR2 YYNGEE. CDR3: CASSVGGVTYNEQYF. The CDR3 region has the DNA TGTGCCAGCAGCGTGGGGGGGGTTACCTACAATGAGCAGTACTTC.

The rearrangement uses TRBV7-2 and TRBJ1-2; 7 bases align to TRBD1. This CDR3 is built from 15 residues. The junction had 6 bases not matched to a gene; V was cut back by 1 base and J by 4 bases. Germline-derived CDR1 and CDR2 are SGHTA and FQGNSA. This chain's CDR3 is CASSLETGVPYGYTF. DNA for the CDR3: TGTGCCAGCAGCTTAGAAACAGGGGTACCCTATGGCTACACCTTC.

This chain joins TRBV12-3 or TRBV12-4 and TRBJ2-3; TRBD1 matches at 7 bases. The CDR3 sequence is 11 residues long. V lost 8 bases to trimming and J lost 14 bases; unmatched junction nucleotides: 10. The CDR3 DNA reads as TGTGCCAGCGGCCGGGACAGCCGTCTGTATTTT. It is translated as CASGRDSRLYF.

This chain joins TRBV29-1 and TRBJ2-7; 7 bases match TRBD1. This CDR3 contains 13 residues. With V trimmed by 4 bases and J by 4 bases, 7 bases remained unmatched. CDR1 is SQVTM and CDR2 is ANQGSEA in the germline V gene. The CDR3 DNA follows: TGCAGCGTTGGGATCAGGGGGAGATACGAGCAGTACTTC. It specifies CSVGIRGRYEQYF.

The chain employs TRBV18 and TRBJ2-5; D is ambiguous. CDR3 length: 14 amino acids. Trimming removed 0 bases at V and 1 base at J, with 6 bases between. From germline, CDR1 is KGHSH and CDR2 LQKENI. The CDR3 DNA follows: TGTGCCAGCTCACCACCAAACAGCCAAGAGACCCAGTACTTC. Its protein is CASSPPNSQETQYF.

This chain uses TRBV29-1 with TRBJ2-7; no clear D gene. Germline V gene sequence: CDR1 SQVTM, CDR2 ANQGSEA. V was trimmed by 5 bases and J by 11 bases, leaving 16 bases between them. CDR3 size: 11 residues. Written as DNA, the CDR3 is TGCAGCGTTCCCTCGGACCGAAGGGAGTACTTC. As protein: CSVPSDRREYF.

At least ten counts were recorded for this clonotype. The chain links TRBV27 to TRBJ2-5; TRBD2 aligns across 14 bases. The CDR3 is made up of 17 amino acids. Germline values: CDR1 MNHEY, CDR2 SMNVEV (reference sequence). V shed 5 bases, J shed 5 bases, and the junction held 10 bases outside the gene matches. The chain's CDR3 is CASSPRTSGRYWETQYF. The CDR3 DNA reads TGTGCCAGCAGTCCCCGGACTAGCGGGAGGTATTGGGAGACCCAGTACTTC.

This chain connects TRBV9 to TRBJ2-2; the D gene is possibly TRBD2 (7 bases). This CDR3 comprises 17 residues. The V and J ends lost 0 bases and 4 bases respectively, with 16 bases between them. The germline gives CDR1 SGDLS, CDR2 YYNGEE. CDR3 amino acids: CASSVAGGGQGTGELFF. The CDR3 region has the DNA TGTGCCAGCAGCGTAGCTGGGGGGGGCCAGGGCACCGGGGAGCTGTTTTTT.

V gene TRBV20-1 combines with J gene TRBJ2-4; 12 bases map to TRBD1. The last part of the DNA fits TRBJ2-7 better; the J call may be wrong. CDR3 length equals 13 residues. CDR1 DFQATT and CDR2 SNEGSKA come from the germline V gene (reference sequence). This CDR3 reads CSAMGQGAYEQYF. CDR3 nucleotides: TGCAGTGCTATGGGACAGGGGGCATACGAGCAGTACTTC.

As to this clonotype: Just one base apart from a much larger clone, this may be a read error. This sequence joins TRBV5-1 and TRBJ2-1; D is unresolved. Germline V lookup: CDR1 SGHRS, CDR2 YFSETQ. V was cut by 6 bases and J by 2 bases, with 12 bases left in between. The CDR3 runs to 14 residues. CDR3 region: CASNFGSTYNEQFF. In nucleotides, the CDR3 is TGCGCCAGCAACTTTGGCAGTACCTACAATGAGCAGTTCTTC.

The chain has TRBV3-1 and TRBJ2-3; 9 nucleotides align to TRBD2. Unmatched junction bases numbered 4, after V lost 0 bases and J lost 6 bases. The CDR3 spans 15 residues. Germline V CDR1 and CDR2: LGHDT, YNNKEL (reference sequence). The CDR3 DNA reads TGTGCCAGCAGCCAAGAAGGGACTAGCATTGATACGCAGTATTTT. It yields the protein CASSQEGTSIDTQYF.

This clonotype was counted between two and nine times. The chain is built from TRBV7-2 and TRBJ2-7; TRBD1 matches at 7 bases. The V and J ends lost 3 bases and 2 bases, in that order; junction bases with no gene match: 7. The germline V gene encodes CDR1 SGHTA and CDR2 FQGNSA. The length of the CDR3 is 15 residues. The CDR3 protein is CASSLTGMGAYEQYF. For the CDR3, the DNA is TGTGCCAGCAGCTTGACAGGGATGGGAGCCTACGAGCAGTACTTC.

The sample holds many counts of this clonotype. The gene calls are TRBV12-3 or TRBV12-4 and TRBJ1-1, with TRBD1 as a possible D gene (5 bases). Trimming took 7 bases from V and 7 from J, leaving 19 bases between them. The length of the CDR3 is 14 residues. In nucleotides, the CDR3 is TGTGCCAGCAAGGAAGGTGGGGGGGGGTATGAAGCTTTCTTT. It translates to CASKEGGGGYEAFF.

V gene TRBV5-1 combines with J gene TRBJ1-2; D is ambiguous. This CDR3 comprises 13 residues. Germline CDR1 SGHRS, CDR2 YFSETQ. Trimming pared 0 bases from V and 6 bases from J, leaving 9 bases between. The CDR3 protein is CASSLAASDGYTF. In DNA, the CDR3 is TGCGCCAGCAGCTTGGCGGCCAGTGATGGCTACACCTTC. The whole variable domain, remainder taken from reference TRBV5-1 and TRBJ1-2, is KAGVTQTPRYLIKTRGQQVTLSCSPISGHRSVSWYQQTPGQGLQFLFEYFSETQRNKGNFPGRFSGRQFSNSRSEMNVSTLELGDSALYLCASSLAASDGYTFGSGTRLTVV.

This clonotype was seen repeatedly, ten times or more. The CDR3 DNA sequence: TGTGCCAGCAGGGGGACTAGCAGAATCACAGATACGCAGTATTTT. As protein: CASRGTSRITDTQYF. This chain connects TRBV28 to TRBJ2-3; 9 bases are a match to TRBD2. CDR3 length equals 15 residues. V was pared by 6 bases and J by 2 bases, with 6 bases of the junction left unmatched. CDR1 is MDHEN, CDR2 SYDVKM, per germline.

This clonotype has only a few counts. The chain carries TRBV3-1 and TRBJ2-5; no firm D call. The CDR3 contains 14 residues. Germline assignment: CDR1 LGHDT and CDR2 YNNKEL (reference sequence). Trimming took off 0 bases at V and 4 bases at J, with 9 bases between the two ends. CDR3 in amino acids: CASSQDSGRETQYF. CDR3 DNA sequence: TGTGCCAGCAGCCAAGATAGTGGACGAGAGACCCAGTACTTC.

This clonotype was recorded at least ten times. The rearrangement links TRBV5-4 to TRBJ2-1; 10 bases line up with TRBD1. Germline trimming cut 3 bases from V and 3 bases from J; bases unmatched to any gene: 3. The CDR3 has 15 amino acids. Germline V lookup: CDR1 SGHNT, CDR2 YYREEE (reference sequence). The CDR3 region has the DNA TGTGCCAGCAGCTCCCGGGACAGGGGCTACAATGAGCAGTTCTTC. Its translation is CASSSRDRGYNEQFF.

This clonotype was recorded once. This chain connects TRBV20-1 to TRBJ2-2; TRBD2 might be the D (6 bases). V was cut by 1 base and J by 0 bases, with 9 bases left in between. Per germline, CDR1 DFQATT and CDR2 SNEGSKA (reference sequence). The CDR3 extends over 15 amino acids. The CDR3 protein is CSARGAGSNTGELFF. The CDR3 DNA reads TGCAGTGCTAGAGGTGCGGGGTCGAACACCGGGGAGCTGTTTTTT.

This sequence joins TRBV2 and TRBJ1-6; D call uncertain. Germline-derived CDR1 and CDR2 are SNHLY and FYNNEI. This CDR3 is 14 amino acids long. Trimming pared 8 bases from V and 2 bases from J, leaving 10 bases between. The CDR3 protein is CASSWSAYNSPLHF. DNA for the CDR3: TGTGCCAGCTCTTGGAGCGCCTATAATTCACCCCTCCACTTT.